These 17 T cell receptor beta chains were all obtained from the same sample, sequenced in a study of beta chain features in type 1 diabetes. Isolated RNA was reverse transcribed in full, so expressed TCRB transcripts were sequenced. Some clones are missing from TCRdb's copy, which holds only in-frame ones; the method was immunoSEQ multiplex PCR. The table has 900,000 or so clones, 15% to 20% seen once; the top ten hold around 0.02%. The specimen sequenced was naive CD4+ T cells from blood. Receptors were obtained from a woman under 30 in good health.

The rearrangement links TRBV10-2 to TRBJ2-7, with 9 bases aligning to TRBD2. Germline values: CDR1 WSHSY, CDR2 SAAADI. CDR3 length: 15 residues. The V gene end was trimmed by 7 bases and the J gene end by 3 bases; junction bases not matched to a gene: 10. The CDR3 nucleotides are TGCGCCAGCACCATGGGACTAGCTCCAATCTACGAGCAGTACTTC. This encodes CASTMGLAPIYEQYF.

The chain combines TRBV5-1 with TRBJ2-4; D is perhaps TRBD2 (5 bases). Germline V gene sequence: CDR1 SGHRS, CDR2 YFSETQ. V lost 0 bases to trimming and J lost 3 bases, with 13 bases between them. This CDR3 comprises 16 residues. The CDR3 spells CASSLVGGEGKNIQYF. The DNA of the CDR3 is TGCGCCAGCAGCTTGGTGGGTGGAGAGGGCAAAAACATTCAGTACTTC.

The CDR3 is CAIGGGNQPQHF. DNA of the CDR3: TGTGCCATCGGGGGGGGCAATCAGCCCCAGCATTTT. The chain carries TRBV10-3 and TRBJ1-5, with D tentatively TRBD1 (5 bases). Per germline, CDR1 ENHRY and CDR2 SYGVKD. The V gene lost 8 bases and the J gene lost 2 bases, with 7 bases spanning the gap. The length of the CDR3 is 12 residues.

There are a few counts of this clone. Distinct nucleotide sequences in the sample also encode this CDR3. The CDR3 bases are TGCGCCAGCAGCCAAGATCTAAGGCAAAGCTACGAGCAGTACTTC. Translated, it gives CASSQDLRQSYEQYF. The chain links TRBV4-3 to TRBJ2-7, with no clear D. CDR3 length: 15 amino acids. CDR1 and CDR2 (germline): LGHNA, YSLEER. Deletions cut 0 bases from V and 3 bases from J, with 12 bases between.

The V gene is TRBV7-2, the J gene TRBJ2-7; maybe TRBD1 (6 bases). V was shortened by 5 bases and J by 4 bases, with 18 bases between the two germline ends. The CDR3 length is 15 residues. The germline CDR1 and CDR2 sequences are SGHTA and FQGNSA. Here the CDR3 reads CASSPQGTQPYEQYF. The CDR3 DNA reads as TGTGCCAGCAGCCCACAGGGCACGCAGCCTTACGAGCAGTACTTC.

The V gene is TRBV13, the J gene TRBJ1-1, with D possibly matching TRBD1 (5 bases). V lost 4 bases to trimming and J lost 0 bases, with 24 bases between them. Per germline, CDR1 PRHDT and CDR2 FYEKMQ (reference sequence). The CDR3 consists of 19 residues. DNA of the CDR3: TGTGCCAGCAGCTCTAGGCCGGGACGATACTATGGGATGAACACTGAAGCTTTCTTT. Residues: CASSSRPGRYYGMNTEAFF.

CDR3 bases: TGTGCCAGCAGCCAAGATCAGAGTAGGCAGTTCTTC. Translating it yields CASSQDQSRQFF. The chain carries TRBV14 and TRBJ2-1; no firm D call. V lost 0 bases and J lost 12, with 9 bases in between. Germline V lookup: CDR1 SGHDN, CDR2 FVKESK. The CDR3 length is 12 residues.

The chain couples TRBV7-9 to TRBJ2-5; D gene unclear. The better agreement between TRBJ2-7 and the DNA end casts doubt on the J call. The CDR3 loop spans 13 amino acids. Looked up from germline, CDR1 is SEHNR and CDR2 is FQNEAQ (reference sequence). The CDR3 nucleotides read TGTGCCAGCAGCTTAGCGCATGGCTACGAGCAGTACTTC. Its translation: CASSLAHGYEQYF.

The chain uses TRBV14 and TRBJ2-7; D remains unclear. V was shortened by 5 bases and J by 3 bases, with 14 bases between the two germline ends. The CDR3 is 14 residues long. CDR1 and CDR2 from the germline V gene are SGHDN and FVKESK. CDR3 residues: CASSALGSVYEQYF. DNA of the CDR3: TGTGCCAGCAGCGCGCTAGGGTCGGTCTACGAGCAGTACTTC.

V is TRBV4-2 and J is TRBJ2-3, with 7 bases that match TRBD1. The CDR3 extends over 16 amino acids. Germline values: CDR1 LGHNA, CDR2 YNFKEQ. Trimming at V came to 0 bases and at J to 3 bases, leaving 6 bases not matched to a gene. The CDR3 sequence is CASSQETGLGTDTQYF. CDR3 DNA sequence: TGTGCCAGCAGCCAAGAGACAGGGTTAGGAACAGATACGCAGTATTTT.

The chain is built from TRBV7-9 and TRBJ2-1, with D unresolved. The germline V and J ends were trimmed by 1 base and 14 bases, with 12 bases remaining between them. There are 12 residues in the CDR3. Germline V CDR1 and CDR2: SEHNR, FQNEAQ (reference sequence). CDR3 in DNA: TGTGCCAGCAGCTTAGATAGTCTAAAGGAGTTCTTC. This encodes CASSLDSLKEFF.

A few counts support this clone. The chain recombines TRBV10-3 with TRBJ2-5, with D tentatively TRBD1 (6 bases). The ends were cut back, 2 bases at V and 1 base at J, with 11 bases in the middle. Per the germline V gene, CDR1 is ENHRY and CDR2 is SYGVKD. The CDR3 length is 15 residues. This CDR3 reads CAISEVQTGQETQYF. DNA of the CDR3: TGTGCCATCAGTGAGGTTCAGACAGGCCAAGAGACCCAGTACTTC.

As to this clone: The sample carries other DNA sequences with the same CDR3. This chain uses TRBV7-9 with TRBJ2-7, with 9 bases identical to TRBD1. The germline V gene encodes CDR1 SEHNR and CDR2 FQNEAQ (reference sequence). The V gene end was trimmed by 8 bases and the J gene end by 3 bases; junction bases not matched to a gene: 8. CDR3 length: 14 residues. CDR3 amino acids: CASSPGTGRYEQYF. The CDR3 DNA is TGTGCCAGCTCGCCCGGGACAGGGCGCTACGAGCAGTACTTC.

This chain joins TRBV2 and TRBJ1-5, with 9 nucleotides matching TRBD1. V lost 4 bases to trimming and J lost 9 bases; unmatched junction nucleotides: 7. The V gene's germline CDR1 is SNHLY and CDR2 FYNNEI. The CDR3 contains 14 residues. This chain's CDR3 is CASSGTGAFGPQHF. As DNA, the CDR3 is TGTGCCAGCAGTGGGACAGGGGCCTTTGGGCCCCAGCATTTT.

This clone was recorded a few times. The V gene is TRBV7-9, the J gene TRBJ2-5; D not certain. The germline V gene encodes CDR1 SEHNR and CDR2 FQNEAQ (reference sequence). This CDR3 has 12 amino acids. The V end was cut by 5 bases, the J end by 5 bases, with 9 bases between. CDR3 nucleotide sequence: TGTGCCAGCAGCCCCGAGGTGGAGACCCAGTACTTC. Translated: CASSPEVETQYF. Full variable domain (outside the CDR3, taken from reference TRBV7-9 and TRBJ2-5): DTGVSQNPRHKITKRGQNVTFRCDPISEHNRLYWYRQTLGQGPEFLTYFQNEAQLEKSRLLSDRFSAERPKGSFSTLEIQRTEQGDSAMYLCASSPEVETQYFGPGTRLLVL.

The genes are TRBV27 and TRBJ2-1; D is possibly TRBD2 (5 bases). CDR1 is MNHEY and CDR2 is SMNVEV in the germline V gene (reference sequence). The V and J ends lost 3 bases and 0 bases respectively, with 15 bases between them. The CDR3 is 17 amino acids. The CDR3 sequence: CASSFPLLVPSYNEQFF. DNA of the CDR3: TGTGCCAGCAGTTTTCCCCTACTAGTCCCCTCCTACAATGAGCAGTTCTTC.

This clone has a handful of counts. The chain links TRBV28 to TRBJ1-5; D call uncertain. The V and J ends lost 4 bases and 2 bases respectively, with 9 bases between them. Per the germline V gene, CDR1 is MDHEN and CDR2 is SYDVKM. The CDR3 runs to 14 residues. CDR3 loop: CASSSWFGNQPQHF. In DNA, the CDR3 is TGTGCCAGCAGTTCGTGGTTTGGCAATCAGCCCCAGCATTTT.